The 23 T cell receptor beta chains below come from one sample, sequenced in a study of blood T cell repertoires in COVID-19. The assay was immunoSEQ multiplex PCR, and TCRdb's table has in-frame clones only and misses some. This table has roughly 250,000 clones, around 88% appearing once. Sequencing was carried out using peripheral blood. Receptors were obtained from a man aged 30-40 years with acute or convalescent COVID-19.

J is TRBJ2-5 and V is TRBV19, with TRBD1 matching 8 bases. Germline CDR1 LNHDA, CDR2 SQIVND (reference sequence). This CDR3 region has 14 residues. Trimming took 6 bases from V and 7 from J; bases not matched to a gene: 10. In DNA, the CDR3 is TGTGCCAGTAGCAAGGACAGGGCCGGAGGGACCCAGTACTTC. Encoded protein: CASSKDRAGGTQYF. The variable domain in full, completed from reference TRBV19 and TRBJ2-5, reads DGGITQSPKYLFRKEGQNVTLSCEQNLNHDAMYWYRQDPGQGLRLIYYSQIVNDFQKGDIAEGYSVSREKKESFPLTVTSAQKNPTAFYLCASSKDRAGGTQYFGPGTRLLVL.

V usage is TRBV19 and J usage is TRBJ1-4, with D tentatively TRBD1 (6 bases). Trimming removed 5 bases from V and 8 bases from J, with 21 bases in between. CDR3 length: 16 amino acids. CDR1 and CDR2 (germline): LNHDA, SQIVND (reference sequence). Written as DNA, the CDR3 is TGTGCCAGTAGTTGGCGGACAGTGGGGATACAGGAAAAACTGTTTTTT. Encoded protein: CASSWRTVGIQEKLFF.

V usage is TRBV6-5 and J usage is TRBJ1-5; 7 nucleotides agree with TRBD1. There are 15 residues in the CDR3. Germline V gene lookup returns CDR1 MNHEY and CDR2 SVGAGI. J lost 4 bases, V lost 4 bases, and 7 bases had no gene match. This CDR3 reads CASSSGDSLNQPQHF. CDR3 sequence (DNA): TGTGCCAGCAGTTCCGGGGACAGTCTTAATCAGCCCCAGCATTTT.

This clone appeared a few times. As DNA, the CDR3 is TGTGCCACCGAGACTAGCGGGTTCCTGGAAATAGGGCAGTTCTTC. It translates to CATETSGFLEIGQFF. The V call is TRBV5-6, the J call TRBJ2-1, with 10 nucleotides matching TRBD2. Germline V gene lookup returns CDR1 SGHDT and CDR2 YYEEEE. The CDR3 spans 15 residues. The trim removed 9 bases at V and 12 bases at J, leaving 18 bases unmatched. Looking up the rest from reference TRBV5-6 and TRBJ2-1 gives the full variable domain: DAGVTQSPTHLIKTRGQQVTLRCSPKSGHDTVSWYQQALGQGPQFIFQYYEEEERQRGNFPDRFSGHQFPNYSSELNVNALLLGDSALYLCATETSGFLEIGQFFGPGTRLTVL.

In the case of this clone: Other DNA sequences in the same sample also yield this CDR3. This chain joins TRBV5-1 and TRBJ2-7, with 8 positions matching TRBD1. This CDR3 has 15 amino acids. CDR1 and CDR2 from the germline V gene are SGHRS and YFSETQ. J lost 0 bases, V lost 2 bases, and 4 bases had no gene match. Written as DNA, the CDR3 is TGCGCCAGCAGCTTCTCAGGGGGCAGCTCCTACGAGCAGTACTTC. This codes for CASSFSGGSSYEQYF.

This chain links TRBV18 with TRBJ2-7; D possibly corresponds to TRBD1 (8 bases). Germline-derived CDR1 and CDR2 are KGHSH and LQKENI. V was cut by 4 bases and J by 6 bases, with 19 bases left in between. The CDR3 covers 15 residues. The CDR3 spells CASSRSTGEGPEQYF. The CDR3 DNA is TGTGCCAGCTCACGTTCGACAGGGGAGGGTCCCGAGCAGTACTTC.

This chain joins TRBV6-5 and TRBJ1-1; the D is unclear. V was trimmed by 2 bases and J by 1 base, leaving 8 bases between them. Germline assignment: CDR1 MNHEY and CDR2 SVGAGI. The CDR3 contains 14 residues. The CDR3 DNA reads as TGTGCCAGCAGTTACCAACATCCGAACACTGAAGCTTTCTTT. Its translation is CASSYQHPNTEAFF.

The chain is built from TRBV6-6 and TRBJ2-3, with 9 positions matching TRBD2. CDR3 size: 15 residues. CDR1 MNHNY and CDR2 SVGAGI come from the germline V gene (reference sequence). Trimming cost V 7 bases and J 6 bases; bases outside gene matches: 11. This chain's CDR3 is CASKAGGLSGDTQYF. Here the CDR3 DNA reads TGTGCCAGCAAAGCGGGAGGCCTCTCAGGGGATACGCAGTATTTT.

This chain joins TRBV6-5 and TRBJ2-1; 11 positions agree with TRBD1. V dropped 4 bases and J dropped 7; count of bases not matched to a gene: 6. Germline V gene lookup returns CDR1 MNHEY and CDR2 SVGAGI. CDR3 length: 15 residues. The CDR3 region has the DNA TGTGCCAGCAGTTTAGGACAGGGGGCGGGAAATGAGCAGTTCTTC. This translates into CASSLGQGAGNEQFF.

This chain joins TRBV7-9 and TRBJ1-5; D is undetermined. The CDR3 runs 15 residues. The ends were cut back, 3 bases at V and 2 bases at J, with 11 bases in the middle. In germline, CDR1 is SEHNR, CDR2 FQNEAQ (reference sequence). The CDR3, as DNA: TGTGCCAGCAGCTTTACAGACACAGGCAATCAGCCCCAGCATTTT. Its translation is CASSFTDTGNQPQHF.

About this clone itself: Other DNA sequences from this sample encode an identical CDR3 as well. This chain links TRBV4-1 with TRBJ1-5; a weak D match, TRBD1 (6 bases). Germline CDR1 and CDR2: MGHRA and YSYEKL. Trimming removed 3 bases at V and 2 bases at J, with 11 bases between. This CDR3 region has 15 residues. The CDR3 DNA sequence: TGCGCCAGCAGCCAGGGGAGGGGGGGCAATCAGCCCCAGCATTTT. It codes for CASSQGRGGNQPQHF.

The J gene is TRBJ1-2, the V gene TRBV6-5, with 8 nucleotides matching TRBD1. CDR1 is MNHEY, CDR2 SVGAGI, per germline. V dropped 2 bases and J dropped 7; count of bases not matched to a gene: 6. This CDR3 comprises 14 residues. CDR3 residues: CASSYATGERGYTF. The DNA of the CDR3 is TGTGCCAGCAGTTACGCGACAGGGGAGCGTGGCTACACCTTC.

The CDR3 is CSVEPRTESGYTF. The CDR3 DNA follows: TGCAGCGTTGAACCGCGGACTGAGAGTGGCTACACCTTC. The chain is built from TRBV29-1 and TRBJ1-2; D is uncertain. This CDR3 has 13 residues. Germline V CDR1 and CDR2: SQVTM, ANQGSEA. With 2 bases removed from V and 7 bases from J, the gap between germline ends came to 14 bases.

The chain is built from TRBV7-8 and TRBJ2-1; D is possibly TRBD2 (6 bases). The CDR3 totals 20 residues. Germline V gene data show CDR1 as SGHVS and CDR2 as FQNEAQ. The V end lost 5 bases, the J end lost 0 bases, and 26 bases lay between the germline ends. CDR3: CASSRFNGGMGFSSYNEQFF. CDR3 coding DNA: TGTGCCAGCAGCCGTTTTAACGGGGGAATGGGATTTAGCTCCTACAATGAGCAGTTCTTC.

The CDR3 region has the DNA TGTGCCAGCAGTGATGTTGGGGGGAGCTCCTACAATGAGCAGTTCTTC. Translating it yields CASSDVGGSSYNEQFF. The chain carries TRBV2 and TRBJ2-1; maybe TRBD2 (6 bases). The CDR3 length is 16 residues. Germline V gene data show CDR1 as SNHLY and CDR2 as FYNNEI. Trimming took off 3 bases at V and 0 bases at J, with 12 bases between the two ends. Combining the CDR3 with reference TRBV2 and TRBJ2-1 gives the whole variable domain EPEVTQTPSHQVTQMGQEVILRCVPISNHLYFYWYRQILGQKVEFLVSFYNNEISEKSEIFDDQFSVERPDGSNFTLKIRSTKLEDSAMYFCASSDVGGSSYNEQFFGPGTRLTVL.

Remarks on this clone: The limits of the CDR3 on the DNA are not certain, so only TCRdb's listed CDR3 is given. This sequence joins TRBV2 and TRBJ2-7; TRBD1, the table's D call, lacks a check against the DNA. CDR1 SNHLY and CDR2 FYNNEI come from the germline V gene. The CDR3 spans 13 amino acids, including both terminal residues. CDR3 residues: CASSDVGTGTRHF.

CDR3 in amino acids: CASTEGNEQYF. The CDR3 bases are TGTGCCAGCACCGAGGGTAACGAGCAGTACTTC. The V call is TRBV6-6, the J call TRBJ2-7, with TRBD2 as a possible D gene (5 bases). This CDR3 is 11 amino acids long. The germline V gene has CDR1 MNHNY and CDR2 SVGAGI (reference sequence). Trimming removed 7 bases at V and 5 bases at J, with 9 bases between.

The chain combines TRBV6-5 with TRBJ2-7, with TRBD1 identical over 9 bases. The CDR3 is 16 amino acids. Unmatched junction bases numbered 8, after V lost 0 bases and J lost 5 bases. Germline V gives CDR1 MNHEY, CDR2 SVGAGI. The CDR3 reads CASSYSRTGARNEQYF. CDR3 in DNA: TGTGCCAGCAGTTACTCGAGGACAGGGGCCAGGAACGAGCAGTACTTC.

This clone was seen only once. V usage is TRBV6-4 and J usage is TRBJ1-5, with 9 positions matching TRBD1. With 8 bases clipped from V and 1 base from J, the junction kept 3 bases outside the gene matches. Germline assignment: CDR1 MRHNA and CDR2 SNTAGT. The CDR3 is 14 residues long. The DNA for the CDR3 is TGTGCCAGCCCGACAGGGGGAAGCAATCAGCCCCAGCATTTT. It is translated as CASPTGGSNQPQHF.

The chain employs TRBV19 and TRBJ1-6, with TRBD1 matching 7 bases. The CDR3 is 17 residues long. Germline lookup yields CDR1 LNHDA and CDR2 SQIVND (reference sequence). J was trimmed by 7 bases and V by 3 bases; bases with no gene match: 12. The DNA of the CDR3 is TGTGCCAGTAGTATCGGGACAGTCCCTTTGGGGAATTCACCCCTCCACTTT. It specifies CASSIGTVPLGNSPLHF.

The chain employs TRBV9 and TRBJ1-5, with D unresolved. Germline CDR1 and CDR2: SGDLS and YYNGEE. The CDR3 totals 13 residues. Between the trimmed V and J ends, which lost 1 base and 4 bases, there was a span of 6 bases. CDR3 loop: CASSVTENQPQHF. The CDR3 DNA follows: TGTGCCAGCAGCGTAACGGAGAATCAGCCCCAGCATTTT.

The chain joins TRBV10-1 to TRBJ2-7; 8 bases are shared with TRBD1. From germline, CDR1 is WNHNN and CDR2 SYGVQD (reference sequence). This CDR3 has 14 residues. With 5 bases clipped from V and 0 bases from J, the junction kept 3 bases outside the gene matches. This CDR3 is CASSPDRGSYEQYF. CDR3 coding DNA: TGCGCCAGCAGTCCCGACAGGGGCTCCTACGAGCAGTACTTC.

The V gene is TRBV9, the J gene TRBJ2-3; tentative D call: TRBD2 (6 bases). Trimming removed 1 base at V and 2 bases at J, with 14 bases between. CDR1 and CDR2 (germline): SGDLS, YYNGEE. This CDR3 has 16 residues. The CDR3 region has the DNA TGTGCCAGCAGCGTAATTGACGGGGGACTCACAGATACGCAGTATTTT. Its translation: CASSVIDGGLTDTQYF. Supplemented by reference TRBV9 and TRBJ2-3, the full variable domain reads DSGVTQTPKHLITATGQRVTLRCSPRSGDLSVYWYQQSLDQGLQFLIQYYNGEERAKGNILERFSAQQFPDLHSELNLSSLELGDSALYFCASSVIDGGLTDTQYFGPGTRLTVL.